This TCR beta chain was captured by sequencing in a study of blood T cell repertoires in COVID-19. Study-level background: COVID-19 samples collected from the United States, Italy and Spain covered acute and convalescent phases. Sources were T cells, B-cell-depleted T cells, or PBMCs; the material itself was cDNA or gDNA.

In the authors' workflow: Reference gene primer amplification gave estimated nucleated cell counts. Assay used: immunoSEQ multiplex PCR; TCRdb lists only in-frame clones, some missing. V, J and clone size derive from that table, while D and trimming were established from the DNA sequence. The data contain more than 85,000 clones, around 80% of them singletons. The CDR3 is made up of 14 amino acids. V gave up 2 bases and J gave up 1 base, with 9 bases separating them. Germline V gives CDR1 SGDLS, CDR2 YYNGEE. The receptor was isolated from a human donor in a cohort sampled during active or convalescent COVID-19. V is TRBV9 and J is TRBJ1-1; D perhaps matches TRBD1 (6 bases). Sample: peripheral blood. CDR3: CASSVRQENTEAFF. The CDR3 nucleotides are TGTGCCAGCAGCGTCCGACAGGAGAACACTGAAGCTTTCTTT.